A single sample is the source of the 17 T cell receptor beta chains below, sequenced in a study of control samples from healthy donors and cancer patients. The repertoire was sequenced with immunoSEQ multiplex PCR; TCRdb's copy has only in-frame clones and lacks some. The sample holds 52,000 or so clones, 94% seen once. The sample consisted of blood. All receptors come from a man aged 25 to 40 in good health.

The chain links TRBV9 to TRBJ2-1; unclear D gene. Germline loops: CDR1 SGDLS, CDR2 YYNGEE. V shed 0 bases and J shed 0 bases, with 10 bases lying between them. The CDR3 runs to 16 residues. CDR3 protein: CASSVAGGRSYNEQFF. CDR3 DNA: TGTGCCAGCAGCGTAGCTGGCGGCCGCTCCTACAATGAGCAGTTCTTC.

The chain links TRBV4-3 to TRBJ2-1; D is uncertain. CDR1 is LGHNA, CDR2 YSLEER, per germline. The CDR3 has 15 residues. V was pared by 0 bases and J by 7 bases, with 13 bases between. The CDR3 loop is CASSQDPPGLNEQFF. The CDR3 DNA sequence: TGCGCCAGCAGCCAAGATCCCCCCGGTCTGAATGAGCAGTTCTTC.

Only a few counts were recorded for this clone. The chain carries TRBV27 and TRBJ1-2, with D possibly being TRBD1 (6 bases). This CDR3 has 17 amino acids. Trimming cost V 5 bases and J 0 bases, with 19 bases left between them. Germline-derived CDR1 and CDR2 are MNHEY and SMNVEV (reference sequence). The CDR3 is CASSPGTGGRPNYGYTF. As DNA, the CDR3 is TGTGCCAGCAGTCCCGGGACTGGGGGGCGACCTAACTATGGCTACACCTTC.

This clone was seen more than once but under ten times. Different DNA sequences within this sample yield the same CDR3. The chain combines TRBV5-8 with TRBJ1-1; D ambiguous. This CDR3 has 14 amino acids. Germline lookup yields CDR1 SGHTS and CDR2 YDEGEE. Trimming shortened V by 0 bases and J by 6 bases, and 12 bases separated the two germline ends. The CDR3 loop reads CASSLAGGGSEAFF. The CDR3 DNA reads TGTGCCAGCAGCTTGGCTGGTGGAGGCTCTGAAGCTTTCTTT. Together with reference TRBV5-8 and TRBJ1-1, the CDR3 gives the full variable domain: EAGVTQSPTHLIKTRGQQATLRCSPISGHTSVYWYQQALGLGLQFLLWYDEGEERNRGNFPPRFSGRQFPNYSSELNVNALELEDSALYLCASSLAGGGSEAFFGQGTRLTVV.

The rearrangement uses TRBV24-1 and TRBJ2-1; D may correspond to TRBD1 or TRBD2 (5 bases each). This CDR3 comprises 17 residues. V was trimmed by 7 bases and J by 1 base, leaving 19 bases between them. Germline V gene sequence: CDR1 KGHDR, CDR2 SFDVKD. The CDR3 sequence is CATSPTRDGLSYNEQFF. The CDR3 DNA is TGTGCCACCAGCCCCACCCGGGACGGACTGTCCTACAATGAGCAGTTCTTC.

The genes are TRBV30 and TRBJ2-7, with TRBD1 as a possible D gene (5 bases). Deletions cut 0 bases from V and 6 bases from J, with 12 bases between. The CDR3 spans 13 residues. Germline loops: CDR1 GTSNPN, CDR2 SVGIG (reference sequence). CDR3 sequence: CAWSVNIRGEQYF. The DNA for the CDR3 is TGTGCCTGGAGTGTAAACATTAGGGGCGAGCAGTACTTC.

The V gene is TRBV28, the J gene TRBJ1-2; no clear D. This CDR3 is built from 10 residues. The V and J ends lost 4 bases and 8 bases respectively, with 5 bases between them. Germline CDR1 is MDHEN and CDR2 is SYDVKM. Written as DNA, the CDR3 is TGTGCCAGCAGTTCAAACGGCTACACCTTC. It translates to CASSSNGYTF.

The chain is built from TRBV28 and TRBJ2-3; 14 nucleotides agree with TRBD2. With V trimmed by 0 bases and J by 0 bases, 8 bases remained unmatched. This CDR3 is 20 amino acids long. Germline loops: CDR1 MDHEN, CDR2 SYDVKM. The CDR3 region is CASSLWGGLAGETSTDTQYF. The CDR3, as DNA: TGTGCCAGCAGTTTATGGGGGGGACTAGCGGGAGAGACAAGCACAGATACGCAGTATTTT.

This clone came up once. This rearrangement joins TRBV21-1 to TRBJ1-1. TRBV21-1 is given as a pseudogene. There are 11 residues in the CDR3. CDR3 in amino acids: CASRGGRAAFF. Here the CDR3 DNA reads TGTGCCAGCAGGGGGGGTAGGGCAGCTTTCTTT.

The chain employs TRBV6-5 and TRBJ2-7; D not certain. Germline V lookup: CDR1 MNHEY, CDR2 SVGAGI. V lost 2 bases and J lost 6, with 11 bases in between. There are 13 residues in the CDR3. For the CDR3, the DNA is TGTGCCAGCAGTTACATGTCCCCGTTCGAGCAGTACTTC. Amino acid sequence: CASSYMSPFEQYF.

A single count supports this clone. J is TRBJ1-2 and V is TRBV4-2; possibly TRBD1 for D (6 bases). The CDR3 runs to 14 residues. Germline V gene lookup returns CDR1 LGHNA and CDR2 YNFKEQ. V was trimmed by 1 base and J by 8 bases, leaving 14 bases between them. The CDR3 loop reads CASSQVQGSEGYTF. CDR3 DNA: TGTGCCAGCAGCCAAGTACAGGGATCGGAAGGCTACACCTTC.

This chain connects TRBV6-6 to TRBJ1-1; D is perhaps TRBD1 (6 bases). Germline V gene data show CDR1 as MNHNY and CDR2 as SVGAGI (reference sequence). The CDR3 loop spans 15 amino acids. The V end was cut by 0 bases, the J end by 1 base, with 9 bases between. The CDR3 DNA follows: TGTGCCAGCAGTTACTCCGGACAGTGGAACACTGAAGCTTTCTTT. Translating gives CASSYSGQWNTEAFF.

This clone turned up a few times. The chain uses TRBV9 and TRBJ2-1; 11 nucleotides line up with TRBD2. Germline V CDR1 and CDR2: SGDLS, YYNGEE. The junction had 5 bases not matched to a gene; V was cut back by 3 bases and J by 6 bases. This CDR3 is 15 amino acids long. CDR3 amino acids: CASSATSGNSNEQFF. CDR3 DNA: TGTGCCAGCAGCGCGACTAGCGGGAACTCCAATGAGCAGTTCTTC.

The chain is built from TRBV29-1 and TRBJ2-3, with D perhaps matching TRBD2 (5 bases). The CDR3 length is 12 residues. The germline gives CDR1 SQVTM, CDR2 ANQGSEA. The ends were cut back, 4 bases at V and 5 bases at J, with 10 bases in the middle. CDR3 nucleotide sequence: TGCAGCGTTGTGTCGGCGGGAGATACGCAGTATTTT. Translation: CSVVSAGDTQYF.

The chain has TRBV28 and TRBJ1-2, with 7 bases that match TRBD1. CDR3 size: 13 residues. Germline CDR1 is MDHEN and CDR2 is SYDVKM. Trimming removed 7 bases from V and 4 bases from J; junction bases left unmatched: 6. The CDR3 sequence is CASTSGTVYGYTF. DNA of the CDR3: TGTGCCAGCACCTCCGGGACAGTCTATGGCTACACCTTC.

For the CDR3, the DNA is TGTGCCATCAGTGAGTCTCACGGGAGGGCCGTCACCGGGGAGCTGTTTTTT. Amino acids: CAISESHGRAVTGELFF. The chain carries TRBV10-3 and TRBJ2-2, with 8 bases identical to TRBD2. Trimming cost V 0 bases and J 4 bases; bases outside gene matches: 7. Germline CDR1 is ENHRY and CDR2 is SYGVKD. The CDR3 is 17 residues long.

The gene calls are TRBV30 and TRBJ2-1; D possibly corresponds to TRBD1 (6 bases). The ends were cut back, 3 bases at V and 9 bases at J, with 15 bases in the middle. This CDR3 spans 13 amino acids. Germline values: CDR1 GTSNPN, CDR2 SVGIG (reference sequence). CDR3 loop: CAWRWDIGSEQFF. CDR3 in DNA: TGTGCCTGGAGATGGGACATAGGGAGTGAGCAGTTCTTC.